This T cell receptor (beta chain) was captured by sequencing in a study of CD8 T cells in ankylosing spondylitis. By quantitative 5'-RACE with molecular barcodes, the TCR beta libraries were made. One entry per CDR3 protein, called by TCRdb with MiXCR from the 5' RACE reads. The sample has 750,000 to 850,000 distinct CDR3 sequences, 12% seen once. This CDR3 spans 13 amino acids. Trimming removed 3 bases from V and 6 bases from J; junction bases left unmatched: 5. The germline gives CDR1 SQVTM, CDR2 ANQGSEA. Comments on this clonotype: What it binds is not known.

The study's findings and limits: Within peripheral blood, clones linked to disease were CD8+ and relatively rare. Blood of patients with ankylosing spondylitis appeared to be characterized by a TCR beta motif of eight or nine highly homologous variants. In synovial fluid and blood from reactive arthritis, some motif variants were previously reported. From matched ankylosing spondylitis synovial fluid, disease-linked clones were reportedly recovered at significantly enriched levels.

The sample was blood, either unsorted or a sorted T cell fraction (not recorded which). The TCR sequence derives from a male donor with ankylosing spondylitis. The J gene is TRBJ2-1, the V gene TRBV29-1; 7 nucleotides agree with TRBD2. The CDR3 region is CSVDGGSPNEQFF. In DNA, the CDR3 is TGCAGCGTTGACGGCGGGAGTCCCAATGAGCAGTTCTTC.